The 23 T cell receptor beta chains below all came from one sample that was sequenced in a study of CD8 T cells in ankylosing spondylitis. One entry per CDR3 protein, called by TCRdb with MiXCR from the 5' RACE reads. The top ten clones hold roughly 4% of a sample with some 130,000 distinct CDR3 sequences, 10% to 12% of them seen once. Input material: blood, either unsorted or a sorted T cell fraction (not recorded which). These receptors were collected from a female donor with ankylosing spondylitis or in good health (not recorded which).

The chain recombines TRBV7-2 with TRBJ2-5, with D possibly TRBD2 on 6 matching bases. CDR3 length: 14 amino acids. Trimming removed 7 bases from V and 1 base from J, with 13 bases in between. Germline loops: CDR1 SGHTA, CDR2 FQGNSA. The CDR3 DNA is TGTGCCAGCACCGGGAGACAGATCCAAGAGACCCAGTACTTC. It translates to CASTGRQIQETQYF.

This clonotype was detected many times. The rearrangement links TRBV20-1 to TRBJ2-5; D is unclear. Per the germline V gene, CDR1 is DFQATT and CDR2 is SNEGSKA (reference sequence). V was shortened by 2 bases and J by 2 bases, with 9 bases between the two germline ends. The CDR3 consists of 13 residues. CDR3: CSARPPLQETQYF. DNA of the CDR3: TGCAGTGCTAGACCCCCCCTGCAAGAGACCCAGTACTTC.

This clonotype has a count of ten or more. The V call is TRBV10-3, the J call TRBJ1-1, with TRBD1 as a possible D gene (5 bases). The CDR3 length is 15 residues. With 4 bases removed from V and 2 bases from J, the gap between germline ends came to 14 bases. Germline V gene sequence: CDR1 ENHRY, CDR2 SYGVKD. The CDR3 is CAISGGRRGNTEAFF. CDR3 in DNA: TGTGCCATCAGTGGGGGAAGGAGGGGAAACACTGAAGCTTTCTTT.

This clonotype was counted many times. The chain has TRBV20-1 and TRBJ2-1, with TRBD2 matching 9 bases. The CDR3 extends over 15 amino acids. Germline lookup yields CDR1 DFQATT and CDR2 SNEGSKA (reference sequence). Losses at the gene ends were 5 bases for V and 12 bases for J; bases not matched to a gene: 17. This CDR3 is CSAPEGTSRAVRQFF. In DNA, the CDR3 is TGCAGTGCTCCTGAAGGGACTAGCAGAGCCGTCAGGCAGTTCTTC.

V usage is TRBV2 and J usage is TRBJ1-4; 8 bases line up with TRBD1. CDR1 is SNHLY, CDR2 FYNNEI, per germline. The CDR3 is made up of 15 amino acids. With V trimmed by 3 bases and J by 4 bases, 4 bases remained unmatched. For the CDR3, the DNA is TGTGCCAGCAGTGACCAGGGGGCGGTTAATGAAAAACTGTTTTTT. Residues: CASSDQGAVNEKLFF.

This clonotype was counted many times. The V gene is TRBV28, the J gene TRBJ2-7; 8 bases agree with TRBD1. Germline lookup yields CDR1 MDHEN and CDR2 SYDVKM. CDR3 length equals 15 residues. With 4 bases clipped from V and 0 bases from J, the junction kept 5 bases outside the gene matches. CDR3 in amino acids: CASSSPDRVSYEQYF. For the CDR3, the DNA is TGTGCCAGCAGTTCACCGGACAGGGTCTCCTACGAGCAGTACTTC.

This clonotype was observed at least ten times. The rearrangement joins TRBV7-3 to TRBJ2-1; D gene unclear. V was clipped by 0 bases and J by 5 bases, with 5 bases between them. The CDR3 covers 13 residues. Germline V gene lookup returns CDR1 SGHTA and CDR2 FQGTGA. CDR3 protein: CASSLTSDNEQFF. For the CDR3, the DNA is TGTGCCAGCAGCTTAACGAGCGACAATGAGCAGTTCTTC. Supplemented by reference TRBV7-3 and TRBJ2-1, the full variable domain reads GAGVSQTPSNKVTEKGKYVELRCDPISGHTALYWYRQSLGQGPEFLIYFQGTGAADDSGLPNDRFFAVRPEGSVSTLKIQRTERGDSAVYLCASSLTSDNEQFFGPGTRLTVL.

This clonotype was counted many times. The chain uses TRBV12-3 or TRBV12-4 and TRBJ2-4, with D possibly TRBD1 on 5 matching bases. V was pared by 1 base and J by 1 base, with 8 bases between. This CDR3 is built from 15 residues. The CDR3 DNA reads as TGTGCCAGCAGTTTAGAAGGGGCCGCCAAAAACATTCAGTACTTC. Encoded protein: CASSLEGAAKNIQYF.

The rearrangement uses TRBV4-1 and TRBJ1-5; the D is unclear. The CDR3 totals 14 residues. V was cut by 4 bases and J by 7 bases, with 14 bases left in between. Germline V lookup: CDR1 MGHRA, CDR2 YSYEKL. The CDR3 loop is CASSLDPGPQPQHF. In DNA, the CDR3 is TGCGCCAGCAGCCTGGACCCGGGCCCCCAGCCCCAGCATTTT.

For this clonotype: The junction departs from germline at one end; a sequencing error may be responsible. V and J are TRBV29-1 and TRBJ1-5; a weak D match, TRBD1 (5 bases). CDR3 length: 13 amino acids. Germline CDR1 SQVTM, CDR2 ANQGSEA. The CDR3 DNA sequence: TGCAGCGTTGTAGACAGAGTGGATCAGCCCCAACATTTT. Encoded protein: CSVVDRVDQPQHF.

This clonotype has ten or more counts. The rearrangement joins TRBV20-1 to TRBJ2-7; the D call may be TRBD1 or TRBD2 (6 bases each). Germline loops: CDR1 DFQATT, CDR2 SNEGSKA (reference sequence). The V end lost 0 bases, the J end lost 4 bases, and 16 bases lay between the germline ends. The CDR3 contains 15 residues. The CDR3 is CSARDLFGGEYEQYF. CDR3 coding DNA: TGCAGTGCTAGAGATCTTTTCGGGGGCGAGTACGAGCAGTACTTC.

This clonotype was seen at least ten times. The CDR3 is CASSVDRGEAFF. As DNA, the CDR3 is TGTGCCAGCAGCGTAGACCGGGGTGAAGCTTTCTTT. This chain joins TRBV9 and TRBJ1-1; D call uncertain. Trimming left V 0 bases short and J 7 bases short, with 7 bases between. The CDR3 consists of 12 residues. CDR1 is SGDLS, CDR2 YYNGEE, per germline.

This clonotype came up many times. V usage is TRBV20-1 and J usage is TRBJ2-7; 13 bases are shared with TRBD2. The J segment lost 4 bases and the V segment lost 1 base, leaving 13 bases of the junction unmatched. Germline-derived CDR1 and CDR2 are DFQATT and SNEGSKA (reference sequence). The CDR3 has 18 residues. The CDR3 DNA reads TGCAGTGCTAGAGGACTAGCGGGGGGCTCACTCAAGCCTTACGAGCAGTACTTC. As protein: CSARGLAGGSLKPYEQYF.

The rearrangement links TRBV5-4 to TRBJ2-1, with 9 bases aligning to TRBD1. V shed 4 bases, J shed 7 bases, and the junction held 9 bases outside the gene matches. Germline V CDR1 and CDR2: SGHNT, YYREEE (reference sequence). The CDR3 has 15 residues. CDR3 coding DNA: TGTGCCAGCAGCCAGAGGGGACAGGGTGGAAATGAGCAGTTCTTC. This codes for CASSQRGQGGNEQFF.

This clonotype came up many times. This chain uses TRBV5-6 with TRBJ2-1; D remains ambiguous. The CDR3 has 14 residues. Germline V gives CDR1 SGHDT, CDR2 YYEEEE. Trimming stripped 2 bases from V and 9 bases from J, with 15 bases between. The CDR3 bases are TGTGCCAGCAGCTTATCTATGGAGTTCCGTGAGCAGTTCTTC. It yields the protein CASSLSMEFREQFF.

Ten or more counts support this clonotype. V gene TRBV20-1 combines with J gene TRBJ1-5, with unresolved D. The CDR3 length is 13 residues. V gave up 2 bases and J gave up 7 bases, with 12 bases separating them. Germline V gene sequence: CDR1 DFQATT, CDR2 SNEGSKA (reference sequence). This chain's CDR3 is CSARNTEMQPQHF. The CDR3 bases are TGCAGTGCTAGAAATACTGAGATGCAGCCCCAGCATTTT.

This clonotype was observed many times. The rearrangement joins TRBV20-1 to TRBJ2-1; 12 bases agree with TRBD2. This CDR3 is built from 14 residues. The germline gives CDR1 DFQATT, CDR2 SNEGSKA (reference sequence). The J segment lost 9 bases and the V segment lost 6 bases, leaving 9 bases of the junction unmatched. The CDR3 protein is CSARTSGIAGEQFF. Written as DNA, the CDR3 is TGCAGTGCCAGGACTAGCGGGATTGCGGGTGAGCAGTTCTTC.

V and J are TRBV11-3 and TRBJ2-3; 7 bases agree with TRBD2. Germline values: CDR1 SGHNT, CDR2 YENEEA. The V segment lost 6 bases and the J segment 0 bases; nucleotides outside the gene matches: 3. The CDR3 sequence is 14 residues long. In DNA form, the CDR3 reads TGTGCCAGCAGGGGGGACTACAGCACAGATACGCAGTATTTT. This sequence encodes CASRGDYSTDTQYF.

This clonotype was seen ten or more times. This chain connects TRBV28 to TRBJ2-6; D is uncertain. Germline V gene data show CDR1 as MDHEN and CDR2 as SYDVKM. V was cut by 3 bases and J by 0 bases, with 6 bases left in between. The CDR3 length is 15 residues. The chain's CDR3 is CASSLGLSGANVLTF. The CDR3 coding sequence is TGTGCCAGCAGTTTGGGTCTCTCTGGGGCCAACGTCCTGACTTTC.

Remarks on this clonotype: This may come from a read error, since a much larger clone is one base off. This rearrangement joins TRBV20-1 to TRBJ2-3; perhaps TRBD2 as D (5 bases). The CDR3 totals 14 residues. The germline V gene has CDR1 DFQATT and CDR2 SNEGSKA (reference sequence). CDR3 coding DNA: TGCAGTGCTCGCCACCCGAGGGCTACAGATATGCAGTATTTT. Its translation is CSARHPRATDMQYF.

In its sample, this clonotype was seen a few times. The chain joins TRBV7-9 to TRBJ2-1; D may be TRBD1 or TRBD2 (6 bases each). Per the germline V gene, CDR1 is SEHNR and CDR2 is FQNEAQ (reference sequence). The CDR3 consists of 14 residues. V was pared by 5 bases and J by 6 bases, with 14 bases between. In DNA form, the CDR3 reads TGTGCCAGCAGCCCTGGAGGGACAATCAATGAGCAGTTCTTC. The encoded protein is CASSPGGTINEQFF.

This clonotype was seen many times. Here the CDR3 DNA reads TGCGCCAGCAGCTTGAGTCTAGCGACCTACAATGAGCAGTTCTTC. Protein: CASSLSLATYNEQFF. This chain uses TRBV5-1 with TRBJ2-1, with D maybe TRBD2 (6 bases). This CDR3 region has 15 residues. Between the trimmed V and J ends, which lost 1 base and 2 bases, there was a span of 10 bases. Germline CDR1 reads SGHRS; CDR2 reads YFSETQ.

This clonotype showed up just a few times. The genes are TRBV5-1 and TRBJ2-5; D ambiguous. V was pared by 0 bases and J by 2 bases, with 17 bases between. This CDR3 has 17 residues. The germline CDR1 and CDR2 sequences are SGHRS and YFSETQ. The CDR3 DNA is TGCGCCAGCAGCTTGGGAGCAGGACCCCCAAATCAAGAGACCCAGTACTTC. Protein: CASSLGAGPPNQETQYF.